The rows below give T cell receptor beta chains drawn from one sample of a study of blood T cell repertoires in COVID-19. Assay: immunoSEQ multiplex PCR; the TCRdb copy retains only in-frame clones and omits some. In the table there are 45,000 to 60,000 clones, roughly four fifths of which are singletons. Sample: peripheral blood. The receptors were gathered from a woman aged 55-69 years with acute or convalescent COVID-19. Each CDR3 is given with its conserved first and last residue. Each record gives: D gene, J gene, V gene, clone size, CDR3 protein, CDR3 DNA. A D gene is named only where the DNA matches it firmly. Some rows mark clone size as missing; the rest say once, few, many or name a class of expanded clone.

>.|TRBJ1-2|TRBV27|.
CASRQRQTVYGYTF
TGTGCCAGCAGGCAACGACAGACCGTCTATGGCTACACCTTC
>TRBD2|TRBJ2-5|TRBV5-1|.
CASSIGGTQETQYF
TGCGCCAGCAGCATCGGGGGGACCCAAGAGACCCAGTACTTC
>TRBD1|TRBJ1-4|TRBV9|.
CASSERGRTNEKLFF
TGTGCCAGCAGCGAAAGGGGGCGTACTAATGAAAAACTGTTTTTT
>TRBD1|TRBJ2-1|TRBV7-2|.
CASSADRGTYNEQFF
TGTGCCAGCAGCGCAGACAGGGGGACCTACAATGAGCAGTTCTTC
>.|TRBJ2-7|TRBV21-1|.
CASSKLTGSSYEQYF
TGTGCCAGCAGCAAACTTACGGGGAGCTCCTACGAGCAGTACTTC
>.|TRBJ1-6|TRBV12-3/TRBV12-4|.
CASSRSGSPLHF
TGTGCCAGCAGCCGGTCGGGTTCACCCCTCCACTTT
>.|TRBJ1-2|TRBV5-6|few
CASSSDTSIGYTF
TGTGCCAGCAGCTCGGACACAAGCATTGGCTACACCTTC
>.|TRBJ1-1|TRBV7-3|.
CASSLTPRHEGNTEAFF
TGTGCCAGCAGCTTAACACCTCGACACGAAGGAAACACTGAAGCTTTCTTT
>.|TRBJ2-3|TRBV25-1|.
CASSESLATRTDTQYF
TGTGCCAGCAGTGAATCATTAGCCACTCGTACAGATACGCAGTATTTT
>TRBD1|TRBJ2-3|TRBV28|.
CASSQPGQGFTDTQYF
TGTGCCAGCAGTCAACCGGGACAGGGTTTCACAGATACGCAGTATTTT
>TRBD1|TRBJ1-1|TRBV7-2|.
CASSFTGGMNTEAFF
TGTGCCAGCAGCTTCACAGGGGGTATGAACACTGAAGCTTTCTTT
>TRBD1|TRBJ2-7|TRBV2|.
CASSKQGYEQYF
TGTGCCAGCAGTAAACAGGGGTACGAGCAGTACTTC
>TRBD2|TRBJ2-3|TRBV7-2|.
CASNLAGGPDTQYF
TGTGCCAGCAACCTAGCGGGGGGGCCAGATACGCAGTATTTT
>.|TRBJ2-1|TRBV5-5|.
CASSLSTGSYNEQFF
TGTGCCAGCAGCTTGTCCACAGGATCCTACAATGAGCAGTTCTTC
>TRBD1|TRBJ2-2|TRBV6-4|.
CASRTGGTGELFF
TGTGCCAGCCGTACAGGGGGCACCGGGGAGCTGTTTTTT
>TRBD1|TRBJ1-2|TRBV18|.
CASSPLDRDYGYTF
TGTGCCAGCTCACCACTTGACAGGGACTATGGCTACACCTTC
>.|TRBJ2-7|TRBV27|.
CASSLTGTYEQYF
TGTGCCAGCAGTCTCACAGGCACCTACGAGCAGTACTTC
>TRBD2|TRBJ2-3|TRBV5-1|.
CASSLLSWAGGTDTQYF
TGCGCCAGCAGCTTGCTGTCATGGGCGGGGGGCACAGATACGCAGTATTTT
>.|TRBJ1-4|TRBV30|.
CACSRNRVEGSTNEKLFF
TGTGCCTGTTCTCGAAACAGGGTCGAAGGGTCAACTAATGAAAAACTGTTTTTT
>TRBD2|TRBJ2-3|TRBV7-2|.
CASSLTSGGTDTQYF
TGTGCCAGCAGCTTAACCAGCGGGGGCACAGATACGCAGTATTTT
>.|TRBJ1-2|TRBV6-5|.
CASGRFTGSSGYTF
TGTGCCAGCGGACGCTTCACAGGGTCGAGCGGCTACACCTTC
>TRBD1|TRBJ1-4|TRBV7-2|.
CASSLDRANEKLFF
TGTGCCAGCAGCCTCGACAGGGCTAATGAAAAACTGTTTTTT
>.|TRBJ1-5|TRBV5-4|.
CASSPGLNQPQHF
TGTGCCAGCAGCCCGGGACTGAATCAGCCCCAGCATTTT
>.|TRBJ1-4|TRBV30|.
CAWTENEKLFF
TGTGCCTGGACCGAGAACGAAAAACTGTTTTTT
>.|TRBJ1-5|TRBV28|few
CASSPGAWGNQPQHF
TGTGCCAGCAGTCCAGGGGCCTGGGGCAATCAGCCCCAGCATTTT
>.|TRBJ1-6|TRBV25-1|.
CASSPGHGNSPLHF
TGTGCCAGCAGTCCGGGACACGGTAATTCACCCCTCCACTTT
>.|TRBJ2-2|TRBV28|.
CASSLYRSTGELFF
TGTGCCAGCAGTTTATATCGGAGCACCGGGGAGCTGTTTTTT
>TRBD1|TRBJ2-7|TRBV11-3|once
CASSPGTGSYEQYF
TGTGCCAGCAGCCCCGGGACAGGCTCCTACGAGCAGTACTTC